This TCR beta chain is from a study of patients and donors after allogeneic stem cell transplantation (dated by TCRdb to 2019 to 2021). The library was obtained by RT-PCR. The run used a NextSeq 550. TCRdb applied fastp at Q25 and MiXCR to the public reads, then kept only in-frame beta chains. Rows are unified per CDR3 protein, each entry keeping the most common DNA and genes. The sample contains about 160,000 distinct CDR3 sequences, 24% of them found a single time. The ten biggest clones cover 20% to 30% of the sample. As for this clonotype: There is no known antigen for this receptor. No quality values exist for individual bases; no much larger clone is one base distant.

CDR1 and CDR2 are drawn from the germline V gene (reference sequence): LGHDT, YNNKEL. From V the trimming removes 8 bases and from J it removes 7 bases, while the gene matches leave 12 bases of the junction unaccounted for. Reading from cysteine to phenylalanine, the CDR3 counts 14 amino acids. Only the CDR3 region is kept as DNA, spanning 42 bases read in frame from base 1. The sample taken for sequencing was blood, either unsorted or a sorted T cell fraction (not recorded which). In this chain, TRBV3-1 is recombined with TRBJ2-3; a stretch of 7 junction bases matches TRBD2. The source of this sequence is a human donor who was either an allogeneic HSCT recipient or a stem cell or donor lymphocyte infusion donor (not recorded which). It is not recorded whose cells these are; they may come from a transplant donor. For the CDR3, the sequence is CASGVPGLRNTQYF. The DNA sequence is TGTGCCAGCGGCGTACCGGGACTAAGAAATACGCAGTATTTT.